This paragraph covers one T cell receptor beta chain sequence. No cognate antigen has been identified for it. No base quality values were provided; no much bigger clone lies one nucleotide off. The CDR3 regions of human TCRbeta chains were subjected to immunosequencing. Concerning the study's data processing: TCRs in the repertoires were compared against a reference library of SARS-CoV-2-specific TCRs that had been generated with the MIRA antigen-specificity platform. Breadth was defined as the fraction of unique TCRs that were SARS-CoV-2-associated. Depth was defined as the fraction of total T cells that were SARS-CoV-2-associated. Using the MIRA data, each spike-specific TCR was assigned both to the spike region to which the TCR was reactive and to a CD4 or CD8 class. Log10-transformed breadth and depth values were compared by one-way ANOVA with Sidak's multiple comparisons tests. What TCRdb holds here is the immuneACCESS table cut down to in-frame rearrangements. Part of the clones is not present; checked against another copy, under half of the missing clones reflect an unresolved V gene, and the others are unexplained. The V and J calls and clone size were taken over from that table, and D and trimming were inferred from the DNA. This sample gives 170,000 or so clones in total; about nine tenths of them show up just once. Approximately 3% of the sample is held by the ten biggest clonotypes.

In the paper's terms, the time point label means: baseline before first vaccination. Samples from vaccinated people were obtained from the UK trials COV001 and COV002, which included a single-blind randomized controlled phase 2/3 trial of AZD1222 (ChAdOx1 nCoV-19) in healthy adults. Trial participant PBMC samples were collected at day 0 and day 28 after the second dose for TCRbeta chain sequencing. These data are taken from a study of T cell responses to AZD1222 COVID-19 vaccine (TCRdb year 2021). The study in broad terms: Because spike-specific TCR depth and breadth did not differ between the two schedules, AZD1222 recipients who got a second dose at roughly 4 weeks were pooled with those who got a second dose at roughly 12 weeks. A total of approximately 230 trial participants underwent TCR sequencing, of whom some 210 received two doses of AZD1222 and roughly 25 received two doses of the MenACWY control vaccine. Trial participants were enrolled into age subgroups of 18-55, 56-69 and 70-plus years, which contained about 150, 28 and 57 TCR-sequenced participants, respectively.

The investigation overall reported the following: Only a handful of AZD1222 recipients were SARS-CoV-2 seropositive at baseline, limiting conclusions about previously exposed vaccinees. CD4 TCRs associated with the vaccine covered the entire spike protein, and the dominant responses were in regions 160-218 and 743-854. In the small 56-69-year group, the increase in depth fell short of significance, most likely because of low power. Reportedly, almost half of the unique spike-specific TCRs recognized epitopes lying outside the regions that are mutated in the B.1.351 and B.1.1.7 variants. Participants were mostly white British and included more females than males, and it was suggested by the authors that clonal diversity may have been underestimated. After two AZD1222 doses, spike-specific TCR breadth and depth were significantly higher than at day 0 and than in MenACWY recipients. Because no day 14 peak-response samples were available, the repertoires could be characterized only after the peak T cell response.

Sequencing was performed on peripheral blood, taken on day 0 of AZD1222 vaccination. The clonotype originates from an adult in good health.

DNA sequence: TGTGCCAGCAGTCCAGGGGACAATAACTATGGCTACACCTTC. Its product reads: CASSPGDNNYGYTF. The V gene is TRBV6-4 and the J gene is TRBJ1-2; the D gene is possibly TRBD1, with 6 bases matching. CDR1 MRHNA and CDR2 SNTAGT were looked up in the germline V gene. V is shortened by 5 bases, J by 1 base, and the region joining them spans 11 bases. The CDR3 goes from the cysteine to the phenylalanine over 14 residues. CDR3 DNA only is kept here, 42 bases in frame from base 1.